These 8 T cell receptor beta chains were all obtained from the same sample, sequenced in a study of spatial heterogeneity in lung cancer (dated by TCRdb to the late 2010s). The library was prepared using 5' RACE. TCRdb shows the sequencer as NextSeq 500. TCRdb passed the public sequencing reads through fastp at Q25 and MiXCR, retaining productive beta sequences. Identical CDR3 proteins give one entry, which carries the most common genes and DNA. The sample table records approximately 93,000 distinct CDR3 sequences; less than 20% of these occur just once. The ten largest clones add up to 21% of the sample. The sample's time point label, decoded: blood at routine non-recurrence follow-up after resection. The sequenced sample was PBMCs, obtained at follow-up. Receptors were obtained from a male donor with early-stage non-small cell lung cancer.

This chain uses TRBV11-2 with TRBJ1-4; 7 nucleotides line up with TRBD1. Trimming took 5 bases from V and 8 from J; bases not matched to a gene: 11. Germline values: CDR1 SGHAT, CDR2 FQNNGV. This CDR3 spans 15 amino acids. Written as DNA, the CDR3 is TGTGCCAGCAGCACAGGGGCAGGGGTAGGCGAAAAACTGTTTTTT. This codes for CASSTGAGVGEKLFF.

Details on this clonotype: This may stem from a read error, because a much larger clone lies one nucleotide away. V gene TRBV6-5 combines with J gene TRBJ1-1; D perhaps matches TRBD1 (5 bases). Germline values: CDR1 MNHEY, CDR2 SVGAGI. V was pared by 6 bases and J by 10 bases, with 12 bases between. There are 11 residues in the CDR3. CDR3: CASRYGGGAFF. CDR3 sequence (DNA): TGTGCCAGCAGATACGGGGGGGGAGCTTTCTTT.

The J gene is TRBJ2-3, the V gene TRBV24-1, with a tentative D call TRBD1 (6 bases). The CDR3 totals 15 residues. Trimming removed 5 bases at V and 2 bases at J, with 13 bases between. Germline V gene lookup returns CDR1 KGHDR and CDR2 SFDVKD. The CDR3 sequence: CATSGARGFTDTQYF. CDR3 DNA: TGTGCCACCAGTGGTGCCAGGGGATTCACAGATACGCAGTATTTT.

This clonotype was counted between two and nine times. The rearrangement uses TRBV6-4 and TRBJ2-1; 7 bases are a match to TRBD1. J was trimmed by 3 bases and V by 8 bases; bases with no gene match: 13. The CDR3 is 16 residues long. The germline V gene has CDR1 MRHNA and CDR2 SNTAGT. In DNA, the CDR3 is TGTGCCAGCGCTACCCAGCCCGGGACAGTCTACAATGAGCAGTTCTTC. Its translation: CASATQPGTVYNEQFF.

This clonotype was found a few times. The V and J genes are TRBV4-2 and TRBJ2-7; 12 positions agree with TRBD2. V gave up 5 bases and J gave up 1 base; unmatched junction bases: 9. The CDR3 runs 17 residues. Germline CDR1 and CDR2: LGHNA and YNFKEQ. CDR3 nucleotide sequence: TGTGCCAGCAGCTCGACGACTAGCGGGAGTAGGTCCTACGAGCAGTACTTC. It translates to CASSSTTSGSRSYEQYF.

The genes are TRBV29-1 and TRBJ2-1; D unresolved. Looked up from germline, CDR1 is SQVTM and CDR2 is ANQGSEA. The CDR3 length is 13 residues. With 6 bases removed from V and 6 bases from J, the gap between germline ends came to 15 bases. CDR3 protein: CSVRGPPGNEQFF. CDR3 nucleotide sequence: TGCAGCGTCAGAGGACCTCCGGGCAATGAGCAGTTCTTC.

This clonotype was seen only a few times. The gene calls are TRBV5-4 and TRBJ2-2; D ambiguous. The germline gives CDR1 SGHNT, CDR2 YYREEE (reference sequence). V was cut by 1 base and J by 6 bases, with 7 bases left in between. The CDR3 is made up of 13 amino acids. The CDR3 sequence is CASSLQDSGELFF. Written as DNA, the CDR3 is TGTGCCAGCAGCTTGCAGGATTCCGGGGAGCTGTTTTTT.

V gene TRBV7-3 combines with J gene TRBJ2-2; 11 nucleotides line up with TRBD1. The CDR3 covers 16 residues. V was pared by 5 bases and J by 5 bases, with 7 bases of the junction left unmatched. The germline gives CDR1 SGHTA, CDR2 FQGTGA. The CDR3 here is CASSHRTGGSTGELFF. The CDR3 coding sequence is TGTGCCAGCAGCCACCGGACAGGGGGCAGTACCGGGGAGCTGTTTTTT.